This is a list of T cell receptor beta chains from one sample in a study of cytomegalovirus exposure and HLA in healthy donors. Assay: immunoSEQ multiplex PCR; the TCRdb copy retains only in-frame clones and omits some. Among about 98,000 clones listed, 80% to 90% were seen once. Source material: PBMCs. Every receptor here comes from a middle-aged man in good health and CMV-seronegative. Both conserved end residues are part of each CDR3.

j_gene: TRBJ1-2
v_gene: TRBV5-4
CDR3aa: CAWRNLTGDGYTF

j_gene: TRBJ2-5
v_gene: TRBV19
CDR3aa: CASTQGTGSKSETQYF

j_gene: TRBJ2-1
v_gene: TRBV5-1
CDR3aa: CASSMTASSYNEQFF

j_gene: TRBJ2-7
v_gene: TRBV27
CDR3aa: CASSLSYNSYEQYF

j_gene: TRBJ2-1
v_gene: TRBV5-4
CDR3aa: CASSLGLAGPTGEQFF

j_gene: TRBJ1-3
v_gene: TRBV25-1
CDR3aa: CASTIGGGGNTIYF

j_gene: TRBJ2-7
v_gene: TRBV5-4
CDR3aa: CASSAGPYLEQYF

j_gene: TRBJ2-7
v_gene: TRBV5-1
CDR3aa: CASSLTTGQGTYEQYF

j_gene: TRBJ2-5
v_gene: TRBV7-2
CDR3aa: CASSLVSQTQYF

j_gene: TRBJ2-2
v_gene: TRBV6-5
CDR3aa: CASRRQVPGELFF

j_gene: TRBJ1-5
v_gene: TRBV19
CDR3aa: CASSNRQTSNQPQHF

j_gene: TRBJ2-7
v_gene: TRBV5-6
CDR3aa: CASSFSRDRVSF

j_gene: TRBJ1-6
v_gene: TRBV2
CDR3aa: CASSEAGEALHF

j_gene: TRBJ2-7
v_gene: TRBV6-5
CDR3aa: CASSYSGLGDEQYF

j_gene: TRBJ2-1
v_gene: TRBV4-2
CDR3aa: CASSQVARDEQFF

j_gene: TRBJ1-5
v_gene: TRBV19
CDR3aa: CASSHGRGRGQPQHF

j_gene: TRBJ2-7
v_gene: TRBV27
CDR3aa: CASSPFGQGMDEQYF

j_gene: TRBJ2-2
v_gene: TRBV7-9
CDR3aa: CASSLFTVGRPGELFF

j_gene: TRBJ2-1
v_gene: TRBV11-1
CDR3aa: CASSLDSGTSGGAWGEQFF

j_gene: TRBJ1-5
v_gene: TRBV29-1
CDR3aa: CSVGQGGNQPQHF

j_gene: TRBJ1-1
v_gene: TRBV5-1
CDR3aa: CASRDIRGNTEAFF

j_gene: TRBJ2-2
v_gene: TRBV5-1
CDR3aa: CASSSGGIGTGELFF

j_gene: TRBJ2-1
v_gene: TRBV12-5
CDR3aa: CASGLVLGLASTFEQFF

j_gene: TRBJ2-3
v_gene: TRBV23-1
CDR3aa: CASSRLAGRTDTQYF

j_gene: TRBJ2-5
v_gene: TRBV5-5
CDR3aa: CASSLGTSGSQETQYF

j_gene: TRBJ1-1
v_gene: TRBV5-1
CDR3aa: CASSENTGNTEAFF

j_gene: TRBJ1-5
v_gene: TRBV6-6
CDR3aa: CASRSGQGSNQPQHF

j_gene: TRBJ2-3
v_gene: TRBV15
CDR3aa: CATSRERDSHYLTDTQYF

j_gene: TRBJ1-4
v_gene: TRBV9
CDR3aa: CASSALRDNGEKLFF

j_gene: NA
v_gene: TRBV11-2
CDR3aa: CASSPIPIYEQYF

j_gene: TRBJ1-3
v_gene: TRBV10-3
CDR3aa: CAITTDSFSGNTIYF

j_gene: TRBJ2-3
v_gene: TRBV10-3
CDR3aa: CATGETSGGADTQYF

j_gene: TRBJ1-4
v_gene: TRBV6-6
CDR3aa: CASSSRDRSYEKLFF

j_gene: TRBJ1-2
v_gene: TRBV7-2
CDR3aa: CASSLASGRANYGYTF

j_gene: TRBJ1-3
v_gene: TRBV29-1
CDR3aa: CSVGGEKGNTIYF

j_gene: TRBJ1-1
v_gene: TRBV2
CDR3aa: CASRITTGPTEAFF

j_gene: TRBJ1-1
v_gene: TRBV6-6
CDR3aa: CASSKGTVNTEAFF

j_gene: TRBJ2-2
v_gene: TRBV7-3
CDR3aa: CASSTQRTLNTGELFF

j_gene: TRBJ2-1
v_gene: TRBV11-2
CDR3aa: CASNRGYNEQFF

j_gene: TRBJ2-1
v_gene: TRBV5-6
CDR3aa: CASSLVQIGNEQFF

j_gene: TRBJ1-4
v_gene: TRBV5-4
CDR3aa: CASSTGPTGANEKLFF

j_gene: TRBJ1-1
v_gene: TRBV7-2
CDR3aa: CASSLGGVKGEAFF

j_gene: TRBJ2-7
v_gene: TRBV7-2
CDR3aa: CASSPNTYEQYF

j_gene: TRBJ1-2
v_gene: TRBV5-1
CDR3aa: CASSSDLHGYGYTF

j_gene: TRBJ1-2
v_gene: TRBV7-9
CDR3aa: CASSPRQGGGYTF

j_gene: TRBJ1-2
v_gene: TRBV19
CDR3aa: CASSPQMHYGYTF

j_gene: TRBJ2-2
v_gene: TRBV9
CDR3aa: CASSVATGGELFF

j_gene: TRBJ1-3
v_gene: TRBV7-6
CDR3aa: CASSPWDSSGNTIYF